This TCR beta chain came from a study of cytomegalovirus exposure and HLA in healthy donors. Study-wide background: Samples from HLA-typed donors yielded about 80 million unique TCRs in an early data release. Study-wide points: In a later analysis, several top co-occurrence clusters appeared linked to parvovirus B19, influenza, CMV and Epstein-Barr virus. After further analysis at a later stage, 16,951 TCR beta sequences were associated with HLA alleles at 0.05 false discovery rate.

A word on this clone: Antigen unknown.

In the PCR, 60 Vbeta and 13 Jbeta primers were used. Produced via immunoSEQ multiplex PCR; TCRdb's table is partial and in-frame only. The sample includes over 150,000 clones, 75% to 85% of them seen just once. The sample consisted of PBMCs. This TCR was recovered from a girl aged 2-10 years in good health and CMV-seropositive.

This chain's CDR3 is CASRLTAGGDAFF. The DNA of the CDR3 is TGTGCCAGCAGACTCACAGCGGGCGGGGATGCTTTCTTT. The chain uses TRBV28 and TRBJ1-1; D call uncertain. The CDR3 covers 13 residues. The germline V gene has CDR1 MDHEN and CDR2 SYDVKM. V lost 6 bases to trimming and J lost 11 bases, with 19 bases between them.